Below, one TCR beta chain is given with its context. Its target is not known. The data belong to a study of monozygotic twins with inflammatory bowel disease. Study-wide points: Clonotype overlap with others was lower in IBD patients than in healthy twins, a difference that was greatest with disease activity.

The quantity of total RNA per TCR library was roughly 3,800 ng. Each of TCRalpha and TCRbeta cDNA went through two nested PCRs, lasting about 16 and 10 cycles. TCRdb reprocessed the 5' RACE reads and stores each CDR3 protein as one record, lacking DNA. This listing includes about 450,000 distinct CDR3 sequences. The CDR3 contains 19 residues. Germline-derived CDR1 and CDR2 are SGHAT and FQDESV (reference sequence). The TCR originated in a human donor with ulcerative colitis or Crohn's disease, or a healthy co-twin of an affected twin (not recorded which). The material sequenced was blood. The chain combines TRBV11-1 with TRBJ1-6. CDR3 region: CASRDGQGPRSSYNSPLHF. Combining the CDR3 with reference TRBV11-1 and TRBJ1-6 gives the whole variable domain EAEVAQSPRYKITEKSQAVAFWCDPISGHATLYWYRQILGQGPELLVQFQDESVVDDSQLPKDRFSAERLKGVDSTLKIQPAELGDSAMYLCASRDGQGPRSSYNSPLHFGNGTRLTVT.